This TCR beta chain was identified in a study of blood T cell repertoires in COVID-19. Assay: immunoSEQ multiplex PCR; the TCRdb copy retains only in-frame clones and omits some. The sample holds fewer than 250,000 clones, approximately 91% seen once. This receptor was obtained from a woman in her fifties or sixties with acute or convalescent COVID-19. What was sequenced was peripheral blood.

Here the CDR3 reads CASSLTNEQFF. Written as DNA, the CDR3 is TGTGCCAGCAGCTTGACTAATGAGCAGTTCTTC. The chain employs TRBV5-6 and TRBJ2-1; D not certain. Germline CDR1 and CDR2: SGHDT and YYEEEE. CDR3 length: 11 residues. V was trimmed by 1 base and J by 7 bases, leaving 3 bases between them.